These 5 T cell receptor beta chains were sequenced from one sample in a study of shared clonotypes between healthy human individuals. The repertoire was sequenced with immunoSEQ multiplex PCR; TCRdb's copy has only in-frame clones and lacks some. The profile covers approximately 590,000 clones, with nearly 97% appearing a single time and 0.1% to 0.11% taken by the ten largest. In the naive CD8 group, cells lacked CD45RO and were positively selected for CCR7, so terminally differentiated effector memory CD45RA+ cells were left out. Sequenced sample: naive CD8+ T cells sorted from blood. The receptors were gathered from a woman aged 25 to 39 in good health.

The CDR3 here is CSVEMDNEQFF. In DNA form, the CDR3 reads TGCAGCGTTGAGATGGACAATGAGCAGTTCTTC. The chain links TRBV29-1 to TRBJ2-1; D call uncertain. This CDR3 contains 11 residues. In germline, CDR1 is SQVTM, CDR2 ANQGSEA. V dropped 3 bases and J dropped 5 bases, with 5 bases sitting between them.

This rearrangement joins TRBV15 to TRBJ1-1, with 7 bases that match TRBD1. J was trimmed by 1 base and V by 5 bases; bases with no gene match: 7. The CDR3 runs to 15 residues. CDR1 and CDR2 from the germline V gene are LNHNV and YYDKDF (reference sequence). The CDR3 loop is CATSPRTGGNTEAFF. The CDR3 DNA is TGTGCCACCAGCCCCCGGACAGGAGGGAACACTGAAGCTTTCTTT.

This chain links TRBV30 with TRBJ2-1, with no clear D. V lost 5 bases to trimming and J lost 3 bases, with 11 bases between them. This CDR3 is built from 13 residues. CDR1 and CDR2 (germline): GTSNPN, SVGIG (reference sequence). The CDR3 region has the DNA TGTGCCTGGTCCCCGGGTCACTACAATGAGCAGTTCTTC. Residues: CAWSPGHYNEQFF. The whole variable domain, filled in from reference TRBV30 and TRBJ2-1, reads SQTIHQWPATLVQPVGSPLSLECTVEGTSNPNLYWYRQAAGRGLQLLFYSVGIGQISSEVPQNLSASRPQDRQFILSSKKLLLSDSGFYLCAWSPGHYNEQFFGPGTRLTVL.

The chain joins TRBV5-1 to TRBJ2-3, with TRBD1 as a possible D gene (7 bases). The CDR3 has 16 amino acids. Trimming removed 4 bases at V and 2 bases at J, with 17 bases between. Germline V lookup: CDR1 SGHRS, CDR2 YFSETQ. CDR3 region: CASSPTGEVFTDTQYF. In DNA, the CDR3 is TGCGCCAGCAGCCCAACAGGGGAGGTTTTCACAGATACGCAGTATTTT.

The chain employs TRBV10-2 and TRBJ2-2; the D gene is possibly TRBD1 (5 bases). Trimming shortened V by 6 bases and J by 6 bases, and 17 bases separated the two germline ends. The CDR3 spans 15 residues. In germline, CDR1 is WSHSY, CDR2 SAAADI. The CDR3 protein is CASSEPGLSAGELFF. Here the CDR3 DNA reads TGCGCCAGCAGCGAGCCAGGGTTGAGCGCCGGGGAGCTGTTTTTT.